The text below deals with one TCR beta chain. Germline-derived CDR1 and CDR2 are MRHNA and SNTAGT. CDR3 length: 11 amino acids. The V end was cut by 11 bases, the J end by 5 bases, with 13 bases between. The data belong to a study of control samples from healthy donors and cancer patients. TCRdb keeps only in-frame clones here, not all; method: immunoSEQ multiplex PCR. The sample has a few hundred thousand clones, over 75% seen once; the top ten hold more than 6%. Sequencing was done on a sample of PBMCs. The rearrangement joins TRBV6-4 to TRBJ2-7; D unresolved. The TCR comes from a man in his forties or fifties with head and neck cancer. As DNA, the CDR3 is TGTGCCGAAATGGCTTACCACGAGCAGTACTTC. Its protein product is CAEMAYHEQYF.